The T cell receptor beta chain under discussion was sequenced for a study of T-cell reconstitution after alpha-beta-depleted transplantation in children. Study findings and constraints: Where alpha-beta T cells came from about two months after transplant was reportedly several hundred expanded graft clones. Counts and diversity of T cells one year after transplant came mostly from newly produced T cells. Elevated TCRbeta diversity at day 60 was traced, in some patients, to surviving recipient T cells and thymic progenitors.

TCRbeta library preparation incorporated unique molecular identifiers. TCRdb used MiXCR to reprocess the PCR reads, holding one entry per CDR3 protein. The sample has 450,000 to 600,000 distinct CDR3 sequences, roughly a tenth seen once. The table lists this clonotype with many counts. What it binds is not known. CDR3 length: 17 amino acids. The J segment lost 0 bases and the V segment lost 4 bases, leaving 8 bases of the junction unmatched. The germline gives CDR1 SGHDT, CDR2 YYEEEE. The source is a child aged 2 to 15 with inherited bone marrow failure, due to receive a stem cell transplant. The specimen was PBMCs, collected before TCRalphabeta/CD19-depleted stem cell transplant. This chain links TRBV5-6 with TRBJ1-5; TRBD1 matches 9 bases. The CDR3 DNA reads as TGTGCCAGCAGCGCCCGGGACAGGGCTTATAGCAATCAGCCCCAGCATTTT. It encodes CASSARDRAYSNQPQHF. Variable domain in full (rest from reference TRBV5-6 and TRBJ1-5): DAGVTQSPTHLIKTRGQQVTLRCSPKSGHDTVSWYQQALGQGPQFIFQYYEEEERQRGNFPDRFSGHQFPNYSSELNVNALLLGDSALYLCASSARDRAYSNQPQHFGDGTRLSIL.